The 24 T cell receptor beta chains presented below share a single source sample, sequenced in a study of shared clonotypes between healthy human individuals. Using immunoSEQ multiplex PCR, the repertoire was profiled, and TCRdb retains in-frame clones only, with some absent. The table has approximately 87,000 clones, under 65% seen once. Material: memory CD8+ T cells sorted from blood. Subset described: CD45RO+ cells pooled with CCR7-negative TemRA cells. The origin of the receptors is a man aged 25 to 40 in good health.

The V gene is TRBV7-6, the J gene TRBJ1-1, with TRBD1 identical over 10 bases. Losses at the gene ends were 4 bases for V and 1 base for J; bases not matched to a gene: 6. Looked up from germline, CDR1 is SGHVS and CDR2 is FNYEAQ. CDR3 size: 16 residues. CDR3 sequence reads: CASSSGTGDGNTEAFF. The CDR3 DNA reads as TGTGCCAGCAGCTCCGGGACAGGGGACGGGAACACTGAAGCTTTCTTT.

This clone came up a few times. The chain combines TRBV6-5 with TRBJ1-5, with D uncertain. The length of the CDR3 is 14 residues. CDR1 and CDR2 (germline): MNHEY, SVGAGI. V was clipped by 5 bases and J by 6 bases, with 14 bases between them. The CDR3 nucleotides read TGTGCCAGCAGTCCCGCAATTGGGGTTCAGCCCCAGCATTTT. Its translation: CASSPAIGVQPQHF.

This rearrangement joins TRBV6-1 to TRBJ2-6; D unresolved. The CDR3 is 14 amino acids. CDR1 and CDR2 from the germline V gene are MNHNS and SASEGT. V was cut by 4 bases and J by 0 bases, with 4 bases left in between. The CDR3 region has the DNA TGTGCCAGCAGTGGGGGCTCTGGGGCCAACGTCCTGACTTTC. Translating it yields CASSGGSGANVLTF.

The chain carries TRBV21-1 and TRBJ2-1; the DNA was not compared with TRBD1, the D call given in the table. TRBV21-1 is assigned pseudogene status. The CDR3 spans 17 residues. The DNA for the CDR3 is TGTGCCAGCAGCGTCCGGGACAGGATGAGCTCCTACAATGAGCAGTTCTTC. It translates to CASSVRDRMSSYNEQFF.

Remarks on this clone: One end of the junction varies from germline; a read error may be responsible. CDR3 sequence reads: CAGREGTNTGELFF. Here the CDR3 DNA reads TGTGCCGGTAGGGAGGGAACTAACACCGGGGAGCTGTTTTTT. The chain joins TRBV19 to TRBJ2-2; 7 bases map to TRBD2. This CDR3 contains 14 residues. Germline CDR1 and CDR2: LNHDA and SQIVND (reference sequence).

This clone has more than one count but fewer than ten. The rearrangement links TRBV7-9 to TRBJ2-2; D gene ambiguous. The V and J ends lost 3 bases and 3 bases respectively, with 2 bases between them. The length of the CDR3 is 12 residues. The V gene's germline CDR1 is SEHNR and CDR2 FQNEAQ (reference sequence). CDR3 region: CASSFYTGELFF. The CDR3 region has the DNA TGTGCCAGCAGCTTTTACACCGGGGAGCTGTTTTTT.

This clone was found many times. The chain links TRBV10-1 to TRBJ2-1, with TRBD2 identical over 9 bases. The CDR3 runs 20 residues. Looked up from germline, CDR1 is WNHNN and CDR2 is SYGVQD (reference sequence). The trim removed 7 bases at V and 5 bases at J, leaving 24 bases unmatched. The CDR3 sequence: CASNFAPAGGPSLHHNEQFF. The DNA for the CDR3 is TGCGCCAGCAACTTCGCACCGGCGGGAGGGCCGAGTTTACACCACAATGAGCAGTTCTTC.

The chain recombines TRBV25-1 with TRBJ2-3, with D unresolved. Trimming took 5 bases from V and 1 from J, leaving 16 bases between them. Germline CDR1 and CDR2: MGHDK and SYGVNS. The CDR3 spans 16 residues. CDR3 bases: TGTGCCAGCAGTCAAAGCTGGCTAGAAGGCACAGATACGCAGTATTTT. Protein sequence: CASSQSWLEGTDTQYF.

The gene calls are TRBV6-5 and TRBJ1-3; no reliable D call. Germline V gives CDR1 MNHEY, CDR2 SVGAGI. The CDR3 is made up of 14 amino acids. V was pared by 5 bases and J by 2 bases, with 10 bases between. The CDR3 coding sequence is TGTGCCAGCAGTAGAACAGCTACTGGAAACACCATATATTTT. It codes for CASSRTATGNTIYF.

The CDR3 nucleotides read TGCGCCAGCAGCTTACTTCACCACCTGACCGACGGTGAAGCTTTCTTT. Translating gives CASSLLHHLTDGEAFF. V is TRBV5-1 and J is TRBJ1-1; D call uncertain. This CDR3 is built from 16 residues. Per the germline V gene, CDR1 is SGHRS and CDR2 is YFSETQ. Trimming took 2 bases from V and 7 from J, leaving 21 bases between them.

In this sample, this clone turned up a few times. The rearrangement uses TRBV6-1 and TRBJ2-7, with D tentatively TRBD2 (6 bases). V lost 7 bases and J lost 1, with 17 bases in between. CDR1 MNHNS and CDR2 SASEGT come from the germline V gene. This CDR3 comprises 15 residues. CDR3 bases: TGTGCCAGCAAGTCAACCGGGGCGGGATCCTACGAGCAGTACTTC. Its translation is CASKSTGAGSYEQYF.

The chain is built from TRBV5-1 and TRBJ2-2; D is unclear. The V end was cut by 3 bases, the J end by 8 bases, with 5 bases between. This CDR3 has 11 residues. Germline assignment: CDR1 SGHRS and CDR2 YFSETQ. CDR3 loop: CASSWGGELFF. The CDR3 nucleotides read TGCGCCAGCAGCTGGGGAGGGGAGCTGTTTTTT.

In this sample, this clone turned up many times. The chain joins TRBV28 to TRBJ2-7; 7 bases match TRBD2. Trimming cost V 6 bases and J 3 bases; bases outside gene matches: 5. The germline V gene encodes CDR1 MDHEN and CDR2 SYDVKM. This CDR3 has 13 amino acids. The CDR3 DNA reads TGTGCCAGCAGGCCAGGGACTAACTACGAGCAGTACTTC. Its translation: CASRPGTNYEQYF.

CDR3 loop: CASSPTEESQPQHF. CDR3 sequence (DNA): TGTGCCAGCAGCCCGACTGAGGAAAGTCAGCCCCAGCATTTT. The chain is built from TRBV6-1 and TRBJ1-5; the D is unclear. The CDR3 has 14 residues. CDR1 is MNHNS, CDR2 SASEGT, per germline. V lost 6 bases and J lost 6, with 15 bases in between.

The CDR3 DNA follows: TGTGCCAGCAGTGAATCTGGACTGACATACAATGAGCAGTTCTTC. It specifies CASSESGLTYNEQFF. This sequence joins TRBV2 and TRBJ2-1, with a weak D call TRBD2 (5 bases). Trimming cost V 2 bases and J 4 bases, with 12 bases left between them. CDR3 size: 15 residues. CDR1 and CDR2 from the germline V gene are SNHLY and FYNNEI.

This clone was seen a few times. The chain has TRBV28 and TRBJ2-7, with TRBD2 as a possible D gene (6 bases). There are 16 residues in the CDR3. V was trimmed by 6 bases and J by 1 base, leaving 19 bases between them. Germline lookup yields CDR1 MDHEN and CDR2 SYDVKM. CDR3 DNA: TGTGCCAGCAGCCAGACCGCGGGACGGCATTCCTACGAGCAGTACTTC. It encodes CASSQTAGRHSYEQYF.

This clone was counted between two and nine times. The chain uses TRBV12-5 and TRBJ1-1; possibly TRBD1 for D (6 bases). The germline V gene has CDR1 LGHNT and CDR2 FRNRAP. The germline V and J ends were trimmed by 1 base and 5 bases, with 8 bases remaining between them. The CDR3 has 13 amino acids. The CDR3 is CASGLEQGTEAFF. The DNA for the CDR3 is TGTGCTAGTGGTTTGGAACAGGGAACTGAAGCTTTCTTT. Full variable domain (remainder filled in from reference TRBV12-5 and TRBJ1-1): DARVTQTPRHKVTEMGQEVTMRCQPILGHNTVFWYRQTMMQGLELLAYFRNRAPLDDSGMPKDRFSAEMPDATLATLKIQPSEPRDSAVYFCASGLEQGTEAFFGQGTRLTVV.

The chain recombines TRBV28 with TRBJ1-2; 9 positions agree with TRBD1. CDR3 length: 18 amino acids. Losses at the gene ends were 5 bases for V and 4 bases for J; bases not matched to a gene: 17. CDR1 is MDHEN and CDR2 is SYDVKM in the germline V gene. DNA for the CDR3: TGTGCCAGCAGTGATTTGGACCAGGGACAGGGCTATAGCTATGGCTACACCTTC. Amino acid sequence: CASSDLDQGQGYSYGYTF.

This chain joins TRBV5-4 and TRBJ2-7; 10 bases map to TRBD2. CDR1 SGHNT and CDR2 YYREEE come from the germline V gene (reference sequence). The V and J ends lost 2 bases and 0 bases, in that order; junction bases with no gene match: 5. The CDR3 totals 16 residues. In DNA, the CDR3 is TGTGCCAGCAGCTTACGAGGACTAGCGGACTCCTACGAGCAGTACTTC. Residues: CASSLRGLADSYEQYF. Supplemented by reference TRBV5-4 and TRBJ2-7, the full variable domain reads ETGVTQSPTHLIKTRGQQVTLRCSSQSGHNTVSWYQQALGQGPQFIFQYYREEENGRGNFPPRFSGLQFPNYSSELNVNALELDDSALYLCASSLRGLADSYEQYFGPGTRLTVT.

This clone was found once. The chain has TRBV4-3 and TRBJ2-7, with D perhaps being TRBD1 or TRBD2 (5 bases each). Looked up from germline, CDR1 is LGHNA and CDR2 is YSLEER. The V and J ends lost 3 bases and 3 bases respectively, with 15 bases between them. The CDR3 length is 15 residues. The CDR3 here is CASSHATGAGYEQYF. The DNA for the CDR3 is TGCGCCAGCAGCCATGCCACCGGGGCGGGCTACGAGCAGTACTTC.

This clone occurred a few times. The chain is built from TRBV2 and TRBJ2-7, with 12 bases aligning to TRBD1. The germline CDR1 and CDR2 sequences are SNHLY and FYNNEI. Trimming cost V 7 bases and J 5 bases; bases outside gene matches: 9. The CDR3 runs to 15 residues. In nucleotides, the CDR3 is TGTGCCAGCAAATCGGGGACAGGGGGCGCTAACGAGCAGTACTTC. It codes for CASKSGTGGANEQYF.

J is TRBJ2-2 and V is TRBV18, with TRBD1 identical over 7 bases. This CDR3 spans 15 amino acids. With V trimmed by 8 bases and J by 1 base, 7 bases remained unmatched. Germline loops: CDR1 KGHSH, CDR2 LQKENI. Here the CDR3 reads CASETGTVNTGELFF. In nucleotides, the CDR3 is TGTGCCAGCGAGACCGGGACAGTGAACACCGGGGAGCTGTTTTTT.

The genes are TRBV7-9 and TRBJ2-7; D may be TRBD1 or TRBD2 (5 bases each). V was shortened by 6 bases and J by 7 bases, with 19 bases between the two germline ends. CDR3 length equals 14 residues. Germline loops: CDR1 SEHNR, CDR2 FQNEAQ (reference sequence). The CDR3 nucleotides read TGTGCCAGCAGTTCCTTAGGGGTCACGGGGGAGCAGTACTTC. It specifies CASSSLGVTGEQYF.

This chain uses TRBV28 with TRBJ2-1, with a possible D match to TRBD2 (6 bases). CDR1 MDHEN and CDR2 SYDVKM come from the germline V gene. The CDR3 consists of 12 residues. V gave up 3 bases and J gave up 9 bases, with 9 bases separating them. The DNA of the CDR3 is TGTGCCAGCAGTTTGTACGGGAGTGAGCAGTTCTTC. Its protein product is CASSLYGSEQFF.